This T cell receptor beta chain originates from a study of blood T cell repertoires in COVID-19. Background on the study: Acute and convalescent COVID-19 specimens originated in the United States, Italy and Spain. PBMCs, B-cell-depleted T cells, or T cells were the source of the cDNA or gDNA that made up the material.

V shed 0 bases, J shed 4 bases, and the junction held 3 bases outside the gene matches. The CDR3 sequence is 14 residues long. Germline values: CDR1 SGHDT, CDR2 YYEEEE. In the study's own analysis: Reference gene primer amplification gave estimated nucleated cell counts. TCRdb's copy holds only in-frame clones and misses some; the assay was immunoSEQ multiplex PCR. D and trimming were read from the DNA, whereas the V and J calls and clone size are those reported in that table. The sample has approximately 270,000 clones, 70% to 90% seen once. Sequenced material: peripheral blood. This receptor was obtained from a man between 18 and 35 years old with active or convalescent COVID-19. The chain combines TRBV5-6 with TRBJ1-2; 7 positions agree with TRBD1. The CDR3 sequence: CASSLDGTAYGYTF. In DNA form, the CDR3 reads TGTGCCAGCAGCTTGGATGGGACAGCCTATGGCTACACCTTC.